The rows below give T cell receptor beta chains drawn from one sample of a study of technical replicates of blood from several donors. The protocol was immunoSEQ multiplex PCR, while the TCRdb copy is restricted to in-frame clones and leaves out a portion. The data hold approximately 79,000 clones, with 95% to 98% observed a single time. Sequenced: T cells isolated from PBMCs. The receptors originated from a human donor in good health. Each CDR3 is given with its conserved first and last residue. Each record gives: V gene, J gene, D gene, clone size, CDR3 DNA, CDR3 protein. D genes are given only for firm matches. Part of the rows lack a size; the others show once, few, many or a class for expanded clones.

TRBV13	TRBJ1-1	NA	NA	TGTGCCAGCAGCTTACCAGGGGACACTGAAGCTTTCTTT	CASSLPGDTEAFF
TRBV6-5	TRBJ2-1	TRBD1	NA	TGTGCCAGCAGTACGGGGACAGGGGTCTACAATGAGCAGTTCTTC	CASSTGTGVYNEQFF
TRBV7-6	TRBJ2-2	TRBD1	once	TGTGCCAGCAGCCGCAACAGGGGGATGAACACCGGGGAGCTGTTTTTT	CASSRNRGMNTGELFF
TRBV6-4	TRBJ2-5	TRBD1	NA	TGTGCCAGCAGGGAGGACAGGGAAGAGACCCAGTACTTC	CASREDREETQYF
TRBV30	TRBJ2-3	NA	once	TGTGCCTGGGGGGCGTTAGGGGAGGTGACAGATACGCAGTATTTT	CAWGALGEVTDTQYF
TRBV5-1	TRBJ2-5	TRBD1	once	TGCGCCAGCAGCCTCGGACAGGGTCGAGAGACCCAGTACTTC	CASSLGQGRETQYF
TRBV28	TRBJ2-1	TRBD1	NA	TGTGCCAGCAGTATAATTCAAGCCGGGACAGGGGGAAGTGGAGATGAGCAGTTCTTC	CASSIIQAGTGGSGDEQFF
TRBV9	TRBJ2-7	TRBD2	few	TGTGCCAGCAGCCCTAGGTCGGGACTAGCGGGAGGGCCATCCTACGAGCAGTACTTC	CASSPRSGLAGGPSYEQYF
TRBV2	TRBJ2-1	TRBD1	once	TGTGCCAGCGACCTTTCCCGGACAGGGAAGAATGAGCAGTTCTTC	CASDLSRTGKNEQFF
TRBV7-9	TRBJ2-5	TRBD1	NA	TGTGCCAGCAGCTCGCCGCGCTGGACAGGGGGACAAGAGACCCAGTACTTC	CASSSPRWTGGQETQYF
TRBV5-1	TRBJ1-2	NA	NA	TGCGCCAGCAGCTGGCCTGGGGGAGGGCATGGCTACACCTTC	CASSWPGGGHGYTF
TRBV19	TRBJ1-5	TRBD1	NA	TGTGCCAGTACGGGGACAGGACCGGGACAGCCCCAGCATTTT	CASTGTGPGQPQHF
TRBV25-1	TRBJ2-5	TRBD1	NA	TGTGCCAGCAGTCCGGGACAGGGATGGTCAGAGACCCAGTACTTC	CASSPGQGWSETQYF
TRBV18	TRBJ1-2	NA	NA	TGTGCCAGCTCACCCACCAGCACGGGGAACTATGGCTACACCTTC	CASSPTSTGNYGYTF
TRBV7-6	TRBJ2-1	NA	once	TGTGCCAGCAGCTTAGAGGGCCCCCAGGGGTACAATGAGCAGTTCTTC	CASSLEGPQGYNEQFF
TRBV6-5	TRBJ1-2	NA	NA	TGTGCCAGCTCGGAGACAGCTGATGGCTACACCTTC	CASSETADGYTF
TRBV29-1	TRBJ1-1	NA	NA	TGCAGCGTCGGACCCCAGGGAAGGAAGAACACTGAAGCTTTCTTT	CSVGPQGRKNTEAFF
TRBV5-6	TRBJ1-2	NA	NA	TGTGCCAGCAGCTACTGGGCGGGGACGCCAAACTATGGCTACACCTTC	CASSYWAGTPNYGYTF
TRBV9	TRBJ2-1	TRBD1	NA	TGTGCCAGCAGGGGGACAGGGCCCTACAATGAGCAGTTCTTC	CASRGTGPYNEQFF
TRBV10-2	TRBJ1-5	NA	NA	TGCGCCAGTACAGGGACTAGCAATCAGCCCCAGCATTTT	CASTGTSNQPQHF
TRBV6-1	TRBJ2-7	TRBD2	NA	TGTGCCGTGGGAACCCCTAGCGGGAGTCGTTACGAGCAGTACTTC	CAVGTPSGSRYEQYF
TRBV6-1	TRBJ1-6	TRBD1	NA	TGTGCCAGCAGTTGGACAGGGTATAATTCACCCCTCCACTTT	CASSWTGYNSPLHF
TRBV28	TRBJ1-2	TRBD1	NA	TGTGCCAGCAGACCACAGGGGGGGGGAGGCTACACCTTC	CASRPQGGGGYTF
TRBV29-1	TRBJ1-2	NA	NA	TGCAGCGTTGTTATAACGGGGAACTATGGCTACACCTTC	CSVVITGNYGYTF
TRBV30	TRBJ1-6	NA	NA	TGTGCCGCACAGGCGGGAAGCAATTCACCCCTCCACTTT	CAAQAGSNSPLHF
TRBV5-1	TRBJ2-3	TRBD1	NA	TGCGCCAGCAGCTTGGGACAGGGCCCAGATACGCAGTATTTT	CASSLGQGPDTQYF
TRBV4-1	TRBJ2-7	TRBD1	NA	TGCGCCAGCAGCAGTATAGGACAGGGAGCATACGAGCAGTACTTC	CASSSIGQGAYEQYF
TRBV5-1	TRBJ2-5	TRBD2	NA	TGCGCCAGCAGCCCCCGGGGGGGTCCAGAGACCCAGTACTTC	CASSPRGGPETQYF
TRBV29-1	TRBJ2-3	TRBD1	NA	TGCAGCGCGAACCATCCAGGACAGGCAGATACGCAGTATTTT	CSANHPGQADTQYF
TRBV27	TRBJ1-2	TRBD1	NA	TGTGCCAGCAGTTTAATTACGTCAGGGGGCCTGAGGGGCTACACCTTC	CASSLITSGGLRGYTF
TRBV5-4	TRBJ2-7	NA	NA	TGTGCCAGCAGCTTGGAGGGGCGCTCCTACGAGCAGTACTTC	CASSLEGRSYEQYF
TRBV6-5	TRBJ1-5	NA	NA	TGTGCCAGCAGTTCGCCAGGGCGGCCCCAGCATTTT	CASSSPGRPQHF
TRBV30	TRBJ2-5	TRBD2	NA	TGTGCCTGGAGTCCGACCGGGACTAGCTGGGAGACCCAGTACTTC	CAWSPTGTSWETQYF
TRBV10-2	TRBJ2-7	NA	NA	TGCGCCAGCCCTCACCCCAGCGGGCTTAAGGAGCAGTACTTC	CASPHPSGLKEQYF
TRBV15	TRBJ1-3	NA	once	TGTGCCACCAGCAAAGTCCAGGGGTATGGAAACACCATATATTTT	CATSKVQGYGNTIYF
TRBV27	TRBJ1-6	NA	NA	TGTGCCAGCGGGGCCGGAGCGAATTCACCCCTCCACTTT	CASGAGANSPLHF
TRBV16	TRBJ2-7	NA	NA	TGTGCCAGCAGCCATCCAGGGACTGACTACGAGCAGTACTTC	CASSHPGTDYEQYF
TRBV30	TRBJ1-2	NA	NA	TGTGCCTGCATGGTGGGAGGTGACTATGGCTACACCTTC	CACMVGGDYGYTF
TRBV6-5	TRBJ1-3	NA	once	TGTGCCAGCAGTCCGGTGAGCTCTGGAAACACCATATATTTT	CASSPVSSGNTIYF
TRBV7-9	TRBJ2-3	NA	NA	TGTGCCAGGGGGAAAGTCGCGGGAAAAACCCTTTCAGATACGCAGTATTTT	CARGKVAGKTLSDTQYF
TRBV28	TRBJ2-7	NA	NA	TGTGCCAGCAGTTTAAGACTAGGTCCCTACGAGCAGTACTTC	CASSLRLGPYEQYF
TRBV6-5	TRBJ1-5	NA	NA	TGTGCCAGCAGTACGGACAGCAACGGCGGTCAGCCCCAGCATTTT	CASSTDSNGGQPQHF